This TCR beta chain was documented in a study of CD8 T cells in ankylosing spondylitis. Whole-study results and caveats: Blood from ankylosing spondylitis patients appeared to carry a characteristic roughly eight-variant TCR beta motif. Prior work had noted some motif variants in reactive arthritis blood and synovial fluid. Researchers reportedly found disease-linked clones significantly enriched in matched ankylosing spondylitis synovial fluid.

TCRdb redid the calling of the 5' RACE reads with MiXCR, one entry per CDR3 protein. Among 250,000 or so distinct CDR3 sequences, more than 15% were seen once, and the ten largest hold around 33%. This clonotype has only a few counts. Its antigen is not known. CDR3 length: 13 amino acids. Germline CDR1 is ENHRY and CDR2 is SYGVKD. V shed 4 bases and J shed 0 bases, with 7 bases lying between them. Material: blood, either unsorted or a sorted T cell fraction (not recorded which). The chain carries TRBV10-3 and TRBJ2-7; the D is unclear. This TCR came from a male donor with ankylosing spondylitis or in good health (not recorded which). The CDR3 loop is CAISAGSSYEQYF. CDR3 coding DNA: TGTGCCATCAGTGCGGGTAGCTCCTACGAGCAGTACTTC.